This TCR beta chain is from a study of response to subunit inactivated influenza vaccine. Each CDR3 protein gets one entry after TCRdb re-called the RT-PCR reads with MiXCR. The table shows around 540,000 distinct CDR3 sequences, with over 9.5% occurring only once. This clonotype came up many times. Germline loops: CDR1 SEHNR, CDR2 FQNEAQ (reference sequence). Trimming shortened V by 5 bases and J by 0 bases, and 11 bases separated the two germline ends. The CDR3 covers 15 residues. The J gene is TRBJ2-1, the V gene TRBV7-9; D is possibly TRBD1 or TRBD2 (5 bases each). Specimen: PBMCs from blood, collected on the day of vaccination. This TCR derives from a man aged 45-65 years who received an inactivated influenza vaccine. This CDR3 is CASSPPGSSYNEQFF. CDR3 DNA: TGTGCCAGCAGCCCTCCAGGGAGCTCCTACAATGAGCAGTTCTTC.